Described below is a single T cell receptor beta chain sequence and its context. This entry comes from a study of T cell responses to AZD1222 COVID-19 vaccine. The CDR3 consists of 15 residues. V lost 3 bases, J lost 1 base, and 12 bases lay in between. Germline loops: CDR1 SGHVS, CDR2 FQNEAQ. The protocol was immunoSEQ multiplex PCR, while the TCRdb copy is restricted to in-frame clones and leaves out a portion. The sample includes around 97,000 clones, less than 95% seen only once; the top ten take about 5%. V is TRBV7-8 and J is TRBJ1-1; D ambiguous. The TCR was taken from an adult in good health. The starting material was peripheral blood, obtained on day 0 of AZD1222 vaccination. The DNA of the CDR3 is TGTGCCAGCAGCTTTGGGTACGGAGAGAACACTGAAGCTTTCTTT. Residues: CASSFGYGENTEAFF.